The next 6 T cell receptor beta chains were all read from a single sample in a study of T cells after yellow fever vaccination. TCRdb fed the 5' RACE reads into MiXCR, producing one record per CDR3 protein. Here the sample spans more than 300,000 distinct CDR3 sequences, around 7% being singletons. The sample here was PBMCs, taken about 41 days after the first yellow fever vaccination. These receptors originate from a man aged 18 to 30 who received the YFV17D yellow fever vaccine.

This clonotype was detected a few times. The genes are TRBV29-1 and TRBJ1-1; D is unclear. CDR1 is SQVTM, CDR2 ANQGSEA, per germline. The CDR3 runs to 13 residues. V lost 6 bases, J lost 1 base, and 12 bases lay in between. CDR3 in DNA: TGCAGCGTCGGAGGAGTTGGGAACACTGAAGCTTTCTTT. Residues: CSVGGVGNTEAFF.

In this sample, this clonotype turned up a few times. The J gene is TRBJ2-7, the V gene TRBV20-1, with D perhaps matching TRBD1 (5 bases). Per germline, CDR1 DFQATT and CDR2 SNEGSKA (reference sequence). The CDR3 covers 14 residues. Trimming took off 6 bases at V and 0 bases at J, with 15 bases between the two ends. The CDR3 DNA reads TGCAGTGCCCCCTTGGGGCCGGACTCCTACGAGCAGTACTTC. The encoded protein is CSAPLGPDSYEQYF.

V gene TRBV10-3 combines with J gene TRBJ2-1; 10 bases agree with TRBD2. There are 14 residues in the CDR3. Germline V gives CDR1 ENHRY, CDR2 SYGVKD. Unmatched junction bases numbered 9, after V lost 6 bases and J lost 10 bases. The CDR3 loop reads CAISRLTSGSEQFF. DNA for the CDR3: TGTGCCATCAGCCGTCTGACTAGCGGGTCCGAGCAGTTCTTC.

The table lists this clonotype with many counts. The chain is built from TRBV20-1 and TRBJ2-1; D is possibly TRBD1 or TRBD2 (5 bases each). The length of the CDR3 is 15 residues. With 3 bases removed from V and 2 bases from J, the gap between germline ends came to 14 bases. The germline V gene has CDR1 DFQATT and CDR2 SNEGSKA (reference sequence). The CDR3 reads CSASMGDPTYNEQFF. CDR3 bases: TGCAGTGCTAGTATGGGGGATCCGACCTACAATGAGCAGTTCTTC.

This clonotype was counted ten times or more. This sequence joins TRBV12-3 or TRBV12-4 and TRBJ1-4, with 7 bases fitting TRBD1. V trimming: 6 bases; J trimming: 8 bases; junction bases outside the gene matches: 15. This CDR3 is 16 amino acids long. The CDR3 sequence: CASRADRETDREKLFF. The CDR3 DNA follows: TGTGCCAGCAGGGCTGACAGGGAGACCGATCGAGAAAAACTGTTTTTT.

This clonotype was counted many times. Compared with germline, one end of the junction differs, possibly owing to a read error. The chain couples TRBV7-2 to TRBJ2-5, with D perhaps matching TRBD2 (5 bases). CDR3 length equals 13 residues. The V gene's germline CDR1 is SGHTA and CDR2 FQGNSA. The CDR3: CASSLGVGETQYF. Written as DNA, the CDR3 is TGCGCCAGCAGCTTGGGAGTGGGGGAGACCCAGTACTTC.